The 21 T cell receptor beta chains in this list originate from one sample, sequenced in a study of T cells in Graves' hyperthyroidism and ophthalmopathy. RNA transcripts served as the template for amplifying TCR beta CDR3 regions. The TCR CDR3 first-round RT-PCR relied on the HTBI primer set. MiXCR, run by TCRdb on the multiplex PCR reads, gives a single entry per CDR3 protein. The sample lists 350,000 to 450,000 distinct CDR3 sequences; 14% were seen once. The sample consisted of blood. These receptors were collected from a woman in her sixties or seventies with Graves' hyperthyroidism.

The sample holds a few counts of this clonotype. This chain connects TRBV19 to TRBJ1-2, with a possible D match to TRBD1 (6 bases). The germline V gene has CDR1 LNHDA and CDR2 SQIVND (reference sequence). V lost 9 bases, J lost 4 bases, and 18 bases lay in between. The CDR3 length is 14 residues. The CDR3 nucleotides are TGTGCCAGCCTCTACAGGGCCCCACTCTATGGCTACACCTTC. Translating it yields CASLYRAPLYGYTF.

The chain employs TRBV5-1 and TRBJ1-1, with unresolved D. The germline CDR1 and CDR2 sequences are SGHRS and YFSETQ. The CDR3 length is 13 residues. The V gene lost 1 base and the J gene lost 0 bases, with 4 bases spanning the gap. The CDR3 DNA reads as TGCGCCAGCAGCTTGACTCTGAACACTGAAGCTTTCTTT. Translating it yields CASSLTLNTEAFF.

This clonotype was observed many times. The chain employs TRBV6-1 and TRBJ1-2; 8 bases match TRBD1. The CDR3 sequence is 16 residues long. CDR1 and CDR2 from the germline V gene are MNHNS and SASEGT. The V gene end was trimmed by 4 bases and the J gene end by 3 bases; junction bases not matched to a gene: 10. For the CDR3, the DNA is TGTGCCAGCAGTGGACTAGGACAGGGCTTTCACTATGGCTACACCTTC. This sequence encodes CASSGLGQGFHYGYTF.

This clonotype came up many times. The rearrangement joins TRBV6-5 to TRBJ2-7; D is ambiguous. This CDR3 comprises 14 residues. Germline values: CDR1 MNHEY, CDR2 SVGAGI. V lost 0 bases and J lost 0, with 6 bases in between. The CDR3 DNA reads TGTGCCAGCAGTTACTCGTTTGCCTCCTACGAGCAGTACTTC. It is translated as CASSYSFASYEQYF.

This clonotype was seen many times. The rearrangement joins TRBV5-1 to TRBJ2-1; the match to TRBD1 covers 10 bases. The CDR3 has 15 residues. The germline gives CDR1 SGHRS, CDR2 YFSETQ. J lost 4 bases, V lost 9 bases, and 10 bases had no gene match. CDR3 sequence (DNA): TGCGCCACAACGTCGGGACAGGGGAAGTACAATGAGCAGTTCTTC. This translates into CATTSGQGKYNEQFF.

The CDR3 region is CASTSTLGINEQFF. The CDR3 region has the DNA TGTGCCAGCACCTCGACCCTAGGTATTAATGAGCAGTTCTTC. The rearrangement joins TRBV6-1 to TRBJ2-1; D gene uncertain. With 7 bases removed from V and 7 bases from J, the gap between germline ends came to 17 bases. The CDR3 sequence is 14 residues long. Germline-derived CDR1 and CDR2 are MNHNS and SASEGT.

At least ten counts were recorded for this clonotype. The CDR3 is CASSQNENSYGYTF. The CDR3 DNA is TGTGCCAGCAGTCAAAATGAGAATTCATATGGCTACACCTTC. This chain connects TRBV12-3 or TRBV12-4 to TRBJ1-2; no clear D gene. The V gene lost 5 bases and the J gene lost 5 bases, with 15 bases spanning the gap. CDR3 size: 14 residues.

This clonotype was seen many times. The V call is TRBV6-2 or TRBV6-3, the J call TRBJ2-3; tentatively, D is TRBD2 (6 bases). Trimming removed 6 bases at V and 3 bases at J, with 25 bases between. This CDR3 is built from 18 residues. Germline-derived CDR1 and CDR2 are MNHEY and SVGEGT. CDR3 in amino acids: CASRFPRDSPFWTDTQYF. DNA of the CDR3: TGTGCCAGCAGATTCCCACGGGACTCCCCGTTTTGGACAGATACGCAGTATTTT.

This rearrangement joins TRBV9 to TRBJ2-2, with D perhaps matching TRBD1 or TRBD2 (5 bases each). Germline V gene lookup returns CDR1 SGDLS and CDR2 YYNGEE. The CDR3 covers 14 residues. Trimming cost V 0 bases and J 9 bases, with 12 bases left between them. This chain's CDR3 is CASSVGHEGWELFF. The CDR3 bases are TGTGCCAGCAGCGTAGGTCACGAGGGGTGGGAGCTGTTTTTT.

At least ten counts were recorded for this clonotype. The chain joins TRBV24-1 to TRBJ1-1, with D possibly matching TRBD1 (6 bases). Trimming left V 6 bases short and J 0 bases short, with 10 bases between. The CDR3 covers 14 residues. Germline V lookup: CDR1 KGHDR, CDR2 SFDVKD. The CDR3 is CATSFQGMNTEAFF. The CDR3 nucleotides are TGTGCCACCAGTTTCCAGGGGATGAACACTGAAGCTTTCTTT.

There are a few counts of this clonotype. The chain recombines TRBV7-2 with TRBJ2-2, with TRBD2 identical over 8 bases. This CDR3 is built from 16 residues. CDR1 and CDR2 from the germline V gene are SGHTA and FQGNSA. V dropped 1 base and J dropped 4; count of bases not matched to a gene: 5. The DNA of the CDR3 is TGTGCCAGCAGCTTAGGGGGGGCGGGGGGCACCGGGGAGCTGTTTTTT. It yields the protein CASSLGGAGGTGELFF.

In its sample, this clonotype was seen many times. The genes are TRBV11-2 and TRBJ2-3, with D hard to call. CDR3 length: 12 amino acids. Trimming stripped 1 base from V and 8 bases from J, with 7 bases between. Germline CDR1 is SGHAT and CDR2 is FQNNGV. This CDR3 is CASSLVDTTQYF. The CDR3 bases are TGTGCCAGCAGCTTAGTCGATACTACGCAGTATTTT.

Concerning this clonotype: A clone one base away is much larger, so this may be a read error. This sequence joins TRBV18 and TRBJ2-7, with 9 positions matching TRBD2. There are 13 residues in the CDR3. V dropped 5 bases and J dropped 5; count of bases not matched to a gene: 4. Germline CDR1 is KGHSH and CDR2 is LQKENI. CDR3: CASSAGTSHEQYF. The CDR3 DNA follows: TGTGCCAGCTCAGCTGGGACTAGCCACGAGCAGTACTTC.

V and J are TRBV4-1 and TRBJ2-1, with TRBD2 identical over 11 bases. Germline CDR1 and CDR2: MGHRA and YSYEKL. This CDR3 comprises 19 residues. V lost 3 bases, J lost 0 bases, and 10 bases stayed unmatched. The CDR3 DNA reads TGCGCCAGCAGCCAGACTCTAGCGGGAGGCGTCAGCTCCTACAATGAGCAGTTCTTC. Translation: CASSQTLAGGVSSYNEQFF.

Here the CDR3 reads CASSFSGTGFRLFF. For the CDR3, the DNA is TGTGCCAGCAGCTTCTCCGGGACAGGGTTTCGTCTGTTTTTT. The chain employs TRBV6-1 and TRBJ1-4; TRBD1 agrees at 9 bases. The CDR3 is 14 residues long. Germline trimming cut 6 bases from V and 14 bases from J; bases unmatched to any gene: 13. Germline assignment: CDR1 MNHNS and CDR2 SASEGT.

This clonotype was recorded at least ten times. The gene calls are TRBV6-1 and TRBJ1-6; no firm D call. From germline, CDR1 is MNHNS and CDR2 SASEGT. This CDR3 is 14 amino acids long. Trimming left V 1 base short and J 3 bases short, with 4 bases between. The CDR3: CASSEDIYNSPLHF. CDR3 sequence (DNA): TGTGCCAGCAGTGAAGACATCTATAATTCACCCCTCCACTTT.

This clonotype was seen ten or more times. The chain recombines TRBV10-3 with TRBJ2-7; 8 bases agree with TRBD1. This CDR3 spans 14 amino acids. V lost 3 bases and J lost 2; bases outside the gene matches: 3. The germline V gene encodes CDR1 ENHRY and CDR2 SYGVKD. The DNA of the CDR3 is TGTGCCATCAGTGACCTGACAGGGGCCTACGAGCAGTACTTC. Amino acids: CAISDLTGAYEQYF.

This clonotype was seen at least ten times. The chain has TRBV9 and TRBJ2-1; 9 nucleotides match TRBD2. CDR3 length equals 16 residues. With V trimmed by 4 bases and J by 5 bases, 10 bases remained unmatched. Germline V gene data show CDR1 as SGDLS and CDR2 as YYNGEE. The CDR3 coding sequence is TGTGCCAGCAGCAGAGGGGGGGCTAGCGGGAACAATGAGCAGTTCTTC. Amino acid sequence: CASSRGGASGNNEQFF.

This clonotype has just a few counts. The chain is built from TRBV6-1 and TRBJ1-6; the match to TRBD1 covers 8 bases. Germline lookup yields CDR1 MNHNS and CDR2 SASEGT. The CDR3 is made up of 14 amino acids. Trimming removed 5 bases from V and 8 bases from J; junction bases left unmatched: 5. The CDR3 DNA sequence: TGTGCCAGCAGTACGACAGGGGCCGATTCACCCCTCCACTTT. As protein: CASSTTGADSPLHF.

In this sample, this clonotype turned up a few times. The gene calls are TRBV7-2 and TRBJ2-1; D gene ambiguous. Deletions cut 2 bases from V and 7 bases from J, with 9 bases between. Germline V gene data show CDR1 as SGHTA and CDR2 as FQGNSA. This CDR3 spans 13 amino acids. The DNA of the CDR3 is TGTGCCAGCAGCTTAATGAATGGGAATGAGCAGTTCTTC. Its protein is CASSLMNGNEQFF.

The rearrangement uses TRBV4-1 and TRBJ2-3, with unresolved D. This CDR3 has 14 amino acids. Germline V gene lookup returns CDR1 MGHRA and CDR2 YSYEKL. V lost 3 bases, J lost 1 base, and 8 bases lay in between. CDR3: CASSHVARTDTQYF. The DNA for the CDR3 is TGCGCCAGCAGCCATGTTGCTCGCACAGATACGCAGTATTTT.